One and the same sample provided the 15 T cell receptor beta chains below, sequenced in a study of cytomegalovirus exposure and HLA in healthy donors. Clones were read by immunoSEQ multiplex PCR, and TCRdb kept only the in-frame ones, dropping some. The sample consists of 250,000 to 400,000 clones, 88% of them appearing once. Material: PBMCs. These receptor sequences come from a man aged 25-45 years in good health and CMV-seronegative.

This sequence joins TRBV7-9 and TRBJ2-5, with no clear D. The germline V and J ends were trimmed by 3 bases and 5 bases, with 10 bases remaining between them. Germline V CDR1 and CDR2: SEHNR, FQNEAQ (reference sequence). The CDR3 is 13 residues long. CDR3: CASSFSLRETQYF. As DNA, the CDR3 is TGTGCCAGCAGCTTCTCACTCAGGGAGACCCAGTACTTC. The whole variable domain, filled in from reference TRBV7-9 and TRBJ2-5, reads DTGVSQNPRHKITKRGQNVTFRCDPISEHNRLYWYRQTLGQGPEFLTYFQNEAQLEKSRLLSDRFSAERPKGSFSTLEIQRTEQGDSAMYLCASSFSLRETQYFGPGTRLLVL.

The V gene is TRBV30, the J gene TRBJ1-5; D remains ambiguous. The ends were cut back, 4 bases at V and 0 bases at J, with 13 bases in the middle. Germline loops: CDR1 GTSNPN, CDR2 SVGIG (reference sequence). The CDR3 is made up of 15 amino acids. The CDR3 is CAWTSGSYSNQPQHF. DNA for the CDR3: TGTGCCTGGACTTCGGGATCTTATAGCAATCAGCCCCAGCATTTT.

This sequence joins TRBV5-1 and TRBJ1-6; 8 bases line up with TRBD1. Germline V CDR1 and CDR2: SGHRS, YFSETQ. V lost 4 bases to trimming and J lost 1 base; unmatched junction nucleotides: 4. The CDR3 loop spans 16 amino acids. This CDR3 is CASSPQGASYNSPLHF. DNA for the CDR3: TGCGCCAGCAGCCCGCAGGGGGCGTCCTATAATTCACCCCTCCACTTT.

The chain couples TRBV18 to TRBJ2-7; perhaps TRBD1 as D (5 bases). Germline lookup yields CDR1 KGHSH and CDR2 LQKENI. Trimming removed 3 bases at V and 4 bases at J, with 7 bases between. This CDR3 has 12 amino acids. CDR3 in DNA: TGTGCCAGCTCACCTAGGGGTTACGAGCAGTACTTC. Protein: CASSPRGYEQYF.

Worth noting for this clone: The junction departs from germline at one end; a sequencing error may be responsible. V gene TRBV6-6 combines with J gene TRBJ1-2; TRBD1 is a possible D gene (6 bases). The CDR3 spans 14 residues. Germline V lookup: CDR1 MNHNY, CDR2 SVGAGI (reference sequence). The DNA for the CDR3 is TGTGCCAGCAGTAACTCAGGGGCCCCCTATGGCTACACCTTC. Translating it yields CASSNSGAPYGYTF.

As DNA, the CDR3 is TGTGCCAGCAGTTTACCGACAGAACCGTACAATGAGCAGTTCTTC. Protein sequence: CASSLPTEPYNEQFF. The chain has TRBV28 and TRBJ2-1; weak D call: TRBD1 (5 bases). Per the germline V gene, CDR1 is MDHEN and CDR2 is SYDVKM. V was cut by 2 bases and J by 4 bases, with 12 bases left in between. This CDR3 comprises 15 residues. Together with reference TRBV28 and TRBJ2-1, the CDR3 gives the full variable domain: DVKVTQSSRYLVKRTGEKVFLECVQDMDHENMFWYRQDPGLGLRLIYFSYDVKMKEKGDIPEGYSVSREKKERFSLILESASTNQTSMYLCASSLPTEPYNEQFFGPGTRLTVL.

The chain links TRBV2 to TRBJ2-3, with TRBD2 as a possible D gene (6 bases). Germline CDR1 reads SNHLY; CDR2 reads FYNNEI. V was shortened by 6 bases and J by 0 bases, with 16 bases between the two germline ends. CDR3 size: 16 residues. The CDR3 loop is CASRPFVGTSTDTQYF. The CDR3 coding sequence is TGTGCCAGCAGGCCCTTCGTGGGGACTAGCACAGATACGCAGTATTTT.

With respect to this clone: The same CDR3 also results from other DNA sequences found in this sample. The CDR3 DNA sequence: TGTGCCAGCAGCGCGGGCACGGGGTACGAGCAGTACTTC. Encoded protein: CASSAGTGYEQYF. The chain couples TRBV9 to TRBJ2-7, with D maybe TRBD2 (5 bases). Deletions cut 3 bases from V and 4 bases from J, with 11 bases between. CDR3 size: 13 residues. The germline gives CDR1 SGDLS, CDR2 YYNGEE.

This sequence joins TRBV7-9 and TRBJ2-7, with D perhaps TRBD1 (6 bases). Per the germline V gene, CDR1 is SEHNR and CDR2 is FQNEAQ (reference sequence). V was trimmed by 5 bases and J by 1 base, leaving 12 bases between them. The CDR3 is 14 residues long. The CDR3 loop reads CASSPRDNSYEQYF. The CDR3 nucleotides read TGTGCCAGCAGCCCCCGGGACAATTCCTACGAGCAGTACTTC.

V and J are TRBV15 and TRBJ1-3; D is unclear. Trimming cost V 0 bases and J 0 bases, with 9 bases left between them. Germline values: CDR1 LNHNV, CDR2 YYDKDF (reference sequence). CDR3 length equals 16 residues. The CDR3 nucleotides read TGTGCCACCAGCAGAGATCGAGGGCTCTCTGGAAACACCATATATTTT. Translating it yields CATSRDRGLSGNTIYF.

This clone has a single count. The chain employs TRBV5-1 and TRBJ2-7; 9 bases fit TRBD1. The CDR3 sequence is 14 residues long. The V gene end was trimmed by 8 bases and the J gene end by 2 bases; junction bases not matched to a gene: 8. The V gene's germline CDR1 is SGHRS and CDR2 YFSETQ. DNA for the CDR3: TGCGCCAGTAGTACAGGGGGCGGCCCCTACGAGCAGTACTTC. Protein sequence: CASSTGGGPYEQYF.

Details on this clone: Germline is not matched at one junction end, which may reflect a read error. The gene calls are TRBV9 and TRBJ2-7; TRBD2 is a possible D gene (5 bases). This CDR3 has 15 residues. Germline V CDR1 and CDR2: SGDLS, YYNGEE. This CDR3 is CASSVEATDSDEQYF. The CDR3 DNA is TGTGCCAGCAGCGTAGAGGCAACGGACTCCGACGAGCAGTACTTC.

The chain uses TRBV9 and TRBJ1-1; 7 positions agree with TRBD1. CDR3 length: 13 residues. V shed 3 bases and J 6 bases; nucleotides not matched to a gene: 5. Germline V lookup: CDR1 SGDLS, CDR2 YYNGEE. The CDR3 coding sequence is TGTGCCAGCAGCGACGGACAGGACTCTGAAGCTTTCTTT. The encoded protein is CASSDGQDSEAFF.

The gene calls are TRBV9 and TRBJ2-3, with TRBD2 identical over 9 bases. After removal of 3 bases from V and 5 bases from J, the junction contained 4 bases not matched to a gene. The CDR3 sequence is 14 residues long. Germline CDR1 is SGDLS and CDR2 is YYNGEE. For the CDR3, the DNA is TGTGCCAGCAGCGCAGCGGGGGGAGAAGATACGCAGTATTTT. Encoded protein: CASSAAGGEDTQYF.

The V gene is TRBV5-1, the J gene TRBJ2-3; 11 bases fit TRBD1. V gave up 0 bases and J gave up 10 bases; unmatched junction bases: 4. Germline CDR1 reads SGHRS; CDR2 reads YFSETQ. This CDR3 is 14 amino acids long. The CDR3 nucleotides are TGCGCCAGCAGCTTGGTTTGGGACAGGGGGTCGCAGTATTTT. Protein: CASSLVWDRGSQYF.